This T cell receptor beta chain was sequenced in a study of T cell changes during pregnancy in multiple sclerosis. This clone was seen more than once but under ten times. The repertoire was sequenced with immunoSEQ multiplex PCR; TCRdb's copy has only in-frame clones and lacks some. The table lists about 110,000 clones, roughly 92% of them singletons, with 3.5% in the top ten. This TCR was recovered from a female donor with multiple sclerosis, enrolled in a pregnancy study. The source was peripheral blood, collected after pregnancy.

Written as DNA, the CDR3 is TGCGCCAGCAGTGAGTCCATCGAGGTGGAGACCCAGTACTTC. This codes for CASSESIEVETQYF. The rearrangement joins TRBV10-1 to TRBJ2-5; no clear D gene. The length of the CDR3 is 14 residues. Germline CDR1 and CDR2: WNHNN and SYGVQD (reference sequence). V lost 0 bases, J lost 5 bases, and 10 bases lay in between.